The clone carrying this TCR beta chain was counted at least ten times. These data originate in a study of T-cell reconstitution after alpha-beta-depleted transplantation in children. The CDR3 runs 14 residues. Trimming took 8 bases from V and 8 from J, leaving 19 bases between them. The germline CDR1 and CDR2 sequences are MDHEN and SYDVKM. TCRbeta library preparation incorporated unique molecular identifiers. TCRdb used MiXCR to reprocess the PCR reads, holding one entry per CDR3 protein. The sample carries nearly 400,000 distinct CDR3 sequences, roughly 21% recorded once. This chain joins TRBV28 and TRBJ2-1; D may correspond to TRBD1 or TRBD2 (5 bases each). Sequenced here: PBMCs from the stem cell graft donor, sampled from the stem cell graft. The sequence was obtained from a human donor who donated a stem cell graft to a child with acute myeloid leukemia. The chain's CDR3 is CASHLGTSRYEQFF. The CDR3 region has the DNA TGTGCCAGCCACCTAGGGACCAGTCGGTATGAGCAGTTCTTC.